This TCR beta chain was sequenced in a study of cytomegalovirus exposure and HLA in healthy donors. General study findings and limits: The study recorded more than 150 TCR beta chains that were cytomegalovirus-associated.

The table came from immunoSEQ multiplex PCR; TCRdb's copy has only in-frame clones and leaves some out. The sample has about 280,000 clones; roughly 88% are singletons. In the case of this clone: Its matching antigen is unknown.

V lost 6 bases, J lost 2 bases, and 10 bases stayed unmatched. This CDR3 is built from 16 residues. Sequenced input: PBMCs. J is TRBJ2-5 and V is TRBV6-7; the match to TRBD2 covers 9 bases. TRBV6-7 qualifies as an ORF whose function is uncertain. This clonotype originated in a woman under 30 in good health and CMV-seronegative. The CDR3 reads CASRKLAGASQETQYF. The CDR3 DNA is TGTGCCAGCAGAAAATTAGCGGGAGCCTCTCAAGAGACCCAGTACTTC.